Listed below are T cell receptor beta chains from one sample, sequenced in a study of CD4 and CD8 cells across lung adenocarcinoma regions. Each CDR3 protein gets one entry after TCRdb re-called the PCR reads with MiXCR. The sample lists about 19,000 distinct CDR3 sequences; roughly 46% were seen once. Sample: CD4+ T cells from the margin of a lung tumor. Source of these receptors: a male donor with lung adenocarcinoma. The CD4 and CD8 labels of this study may be unreliable. Both conserved end residues are part of each CDR3. A D gene is named only where the DNA matches it firmly. Clone size is shown for a subset of rows, as once, few, many or a class of expanded clone.

D gene	V gene	J gene	clone size	CDR3 protein	CDR3 DNA
TRBD2	TRBV6-1	TRBJ2-3	NA	CASSERAGTSSPDTQYF	TGTGCCAGCAGTGAAAGGGCCGGGACTAGCTCGCCAGATACGCAGTATTTT
TRBD1	TRBV11-2	TRBJ2-1	NA	CASSLATGGNEQFF	TGTGCCAGCAGCTTGGCGACAGGGGGGAATGAGCAGTTCTTC
NA	TRBV27	TRBJ1-1	medium-sized	CASSVGGGWNTEAFF	TGTGCCAGCAGCGTAGGGGGGGGATGGAACACTGAAGCTTTCTTT
NA	TRBV6-1	TRBJ2-7	NA	CASSRAALFEQYF	TGTGCCAGCAGTCGTGCGGCCTTGTTCGAGCAGTACTTC
NA	TRBV6-5	TRBJ1-4	few	CASSYSSYATNEKLFF	TGTGCCAGCAGTTACTCCTCATATGCAACTAATGAAAAACTGTTTTTT
NA	TRBV6-6	TRBJ2-5	medium-sized	CASGIQETQYF	TGTGCCAGCGGGATCCAAGAGACCCAGTACTTC
NA	TRBV11-2	TRBJ2-1	NA	CASSGTFGGNEQFF	TGTGCCAGCAGCGGAACTTTTGGAGGGAATGAGCAGTTCTTC
TRBD2	TRBV11-2	TRBJ2-1	medium-sized	CASSLEAGVKEQFF	TGTGCCAGCAGCTTAGAGGCGGGAGTAAAAGAGCAGTTCTTC
NA	TRBV5-1	TRBJ2-3	many	CASSKSPGAGDTQYF	TGCGCCAGCAGCAAATCTCCCGGGGCTGGTGATACGCAGTATTTT
NA	TRBV7-6	TRBJ2-3	many	CASSGRGTVSDTQYF	TGTGCCAGCAGCGGGAGAGGGACGGTGTCAGATACGCAGTATTTT
NA	TRBV10-2	TRBJ2-4	NA	CASRAVWAKNTQYF	TGCGCCAGCAGGGCAGTGTGGGCCAAAAACACGCAGTACTTC
NA	TRBV11-3	TRBJ2-7	NA	CASSLPTAYEQYF	TGTGCCAGCAGCCTACCCACTGCTTACGAGCAGTACTTC
TRBD2	TRBV6-1	TRBJ2-5	NA	CASSEARGLLETQYF	TGTGCCAGCAGTGAAGCGCGGGGACTACTGGAGACCCAGTACTTC
TRBD1	TRBV27	TRBJ2-3	NA	CASSLVGTAVTNTQYF	TGTGCCAGCAGTTTAGTGGGGACAGCCGTCACAAATACGCAGTACTTT
NA	TRBV3-1	TRBJ2-7	NA	CASSLGRSYEQYF	TGTGCCAGCAGCCTGGGGCGGTCCTACGAGCAGTACTTC
NA	TRBV4-2	TRBJ2-1	few	CASSQEGQGGYEQFF	TGTGCCAGCAGCCAAGAAGGGCAGGGGGGATATGAGCAGTTCTTC
NA	TRBV15	TRBJ2-1	many	CATSTGPYNEQFF	TGTGCCACCAGCACTGGACCGTACAATGAGCAGTTCTTC
NA	TRBV6-1	TRBJ2-3	few	CASSSRDKGTDTQYF	TGTGCCAGCAGTAGCCGGGACAAGGGGACGGATACGCAGTATTTT
NA	TRBV4-1	TRBJ1-5	NA	CASSVQQAGAAQHF	TGCGCCAGCAGTGTCCAGCAGGCAGGGGCTGCCCAGCATTTT
NA	TRBV12-3/TRBV12-4	TRBJ1-2	few	CASRVSGVYGYTF	TGTGCCAGCAGGGTATCAGGGGTCTATGGCTACACCTTC
NA	TRBV7-2	TRBJ2-2	once	CASSFLLVATGALFF	TGTGCCAGCAGCTTCCTATTGGTAGCCACCGGTGCGCTGTTTTTT
TRBD2	TRBV24-1	TRBJ2-7	NA	CATSATSATREQYF	TGTGCCACCAGTGCCACTAGCGCGACCCGCGAGCAGTACTTC
NA	TRBV10-2	TRBJ2-6	NA	CATTYPGSNEQNF	TGCGCCACCACTTATCCTGGCTCCAACGAGCAGAACTTC
TRBD1	TRBV6-1	TRBJ2-1	NA	CASRRDRNNEQFF	TGTGCCAGCAGGAGGGACAGAAACAATGAGCAGTTCTTC
NA	TRBV6-5	TRBJ1-2	NA	CASSYSGVGGYTF	TGTGCCAGCAGTTACTCGGGTGTAGGTGGCTACACCTTC
TRBD2	TRBV12-3/TRBV12-4	TRBJ2-1	NA	CASTVTSGGAGLYWSYNEQFF	TGTGCCAGCACCGTGACTAGCGGGGGGGCGGGGCTATATTGGTCCTACAATGAGCAGTTCTTC
NA	TRBV5-1	TRBJ1-1	few	CASSLDRGRSKAFF	TGCGCCAGCAGCTTGGATCGTGGCAGGTCCAAAGCTTTCTTT
NA	TRBV27	TRBJ1-1	NA	CASSRPGAEAFF	TGTGCCAGCAGTCGCCCGGGGGCGGAAGCTTTCTTT
NA	TRBV10-3	TRBJ2-3	many	CASSESKTSTDTQYF	TGTGCCAGCAGTGAGTCTAAGACTAGCACAGATACGCAGTATTTT
NA	TRBV6-1	TRBJ2-5	many	CASSEMGRGYQETQYF	TGTGCCAGCAGTGAAATGGGGCGGGGTTACCAAGAGACCCAGTACTTC
NA	TRBV10-3	TRBJ2-7	NA	CAWGLGGENTQYF	TGTGCCTGGGGGCTGGGAGGCGAAAATACGCAGTACTTC
NA	TRBV27	TRBJ2-1	once	CASSQGIYNEQFF	TGTGCCAGCAGCCAAGGAATCTACAATGAGCAGTTCTTC
NA	TRBV10-3	TRBJ2-7	few	CAISEGNEQYF	TGTGCCATCAGTGAGGGGAACGAGCAGTACTTC
TRBD2	TRBV6-1	TRBJ2-7	many	CASTIGTSGNYEQYF	TGTGCCAGCACAATCGGGACTAGCGGGAACTACGAGCAGTACTTC
NA	TRBV6-1	TRBJ2-5	medium-sized	CASSPDSSRAQYF	TGTGCCAGCAGCCCGGACAGCTCAAGGGCCCAGTACTTC
NA	TRBV27	TRBJ2-7	few	CASSLAQAYEQYF	TGTGCCAGCAGTTTAGCCCAAGCCTACGAGCAGTACTTC
TRBD1	TRBV23-1	TRBJ2-1	many	CASSQSKDRGENLSSYNEQFF	TGCGCCAGCAGTCAATCGAAGGACAGGGGAGAAAATTTAAGCTCCTACAATGAGCAGTTCTTC
TRBD1	TRBV14	TRBJ2-5	few	CASSPGQGQTQYF	TGTGCCAGCAGCCCGGGACAGGGACAAACCCAGTACTTC
NA	TRBV28	TRBJ2-4	NA	CASSFLIEAKDIQYF	TGTGCCAGCAGTTTCTTGATCGAGGCCAAAGATATTCAGTACTTC
TRBD1	TRBV6-5	TRBJ1-1	NA	CASSYGIGGLNTEAFF	TGTGCCAGCAGTTATGGTATAGGGGGCCTGAACACTGAAGCTTTCTTT
NA	TRBV25-1	TRBJ2-3	NA	CARGQTGTDTQYF	TGTGCCAGGGGTCAAACAGGCACAGATACGCAGTATTTC